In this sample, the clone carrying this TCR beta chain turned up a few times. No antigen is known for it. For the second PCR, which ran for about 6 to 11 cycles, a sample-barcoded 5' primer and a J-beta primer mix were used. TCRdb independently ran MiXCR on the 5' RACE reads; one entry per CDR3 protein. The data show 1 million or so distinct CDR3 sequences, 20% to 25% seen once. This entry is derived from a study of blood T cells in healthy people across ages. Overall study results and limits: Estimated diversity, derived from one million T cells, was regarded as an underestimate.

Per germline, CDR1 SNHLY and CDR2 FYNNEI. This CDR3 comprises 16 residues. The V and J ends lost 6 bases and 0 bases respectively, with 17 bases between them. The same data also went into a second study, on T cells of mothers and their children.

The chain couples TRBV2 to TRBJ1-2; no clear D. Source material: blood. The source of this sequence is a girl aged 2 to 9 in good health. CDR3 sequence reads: CASSVLRTEANYGYTF. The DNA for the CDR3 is TGTGCCAGCAGCGTACTGCGGACGGAAGCTAACTATGGCTACACCTTC. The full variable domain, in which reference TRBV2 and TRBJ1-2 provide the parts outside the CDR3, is EPEVTQTPSHQVTQMGQEVILRCVPISNHLYFYWYRQILGQKVEFLVSFYNNEISEKSEIFDDQFSVERPDGSNFTLKIRSTKLEDSAMYFCASSVLRTEANYGYTFGSGTRLTVV.